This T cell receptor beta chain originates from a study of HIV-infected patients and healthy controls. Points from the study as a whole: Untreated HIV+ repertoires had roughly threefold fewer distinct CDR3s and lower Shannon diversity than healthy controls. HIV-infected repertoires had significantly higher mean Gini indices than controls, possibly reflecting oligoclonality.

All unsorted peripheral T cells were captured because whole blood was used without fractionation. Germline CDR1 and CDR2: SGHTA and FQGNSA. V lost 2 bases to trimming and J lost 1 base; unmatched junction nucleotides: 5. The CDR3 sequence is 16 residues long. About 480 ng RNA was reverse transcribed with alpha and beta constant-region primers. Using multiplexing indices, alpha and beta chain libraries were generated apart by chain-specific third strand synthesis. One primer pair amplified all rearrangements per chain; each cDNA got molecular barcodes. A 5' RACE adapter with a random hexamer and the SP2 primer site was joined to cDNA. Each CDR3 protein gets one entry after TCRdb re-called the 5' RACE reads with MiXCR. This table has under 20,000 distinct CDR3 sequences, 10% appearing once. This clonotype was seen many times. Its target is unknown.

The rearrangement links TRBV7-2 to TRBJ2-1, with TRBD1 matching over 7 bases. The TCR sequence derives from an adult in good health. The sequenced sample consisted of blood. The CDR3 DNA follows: TGTGCCAGCAGCTTACAGGCAGGGGGTTCCTACAATGAGCAGTTCTTC. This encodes CASSLQAGGSYNEQFF.